Listed below are T cell receptor beta chains from one sample, sequenced in a study of T-cell memory formation after mild COVID-19. TCRdb re-called the 5' RACE reads through MiXCR, storing one row per CDR3 protein. Of some 450,000 distinct CDR3 sequences listed, more than 15% are singletons. Sequenced input: PBMCs or a T cell subset sorted from them (not recorded which). These receptor sequences come from a young man who had mild COVID-19 (a few samples of this study predate the infection). Cell type and time point are not known. The CDR3 runs from the conserved cysteine through the conserved F or W. The order of the fields is J gene, CDR3 length, V gene, D gene, clone size, CDR3 protein, CDR3 DNA. A D gene is named only where the DNA matches it firmly. Clone size is stated in some rows and not others, as once, few, many or a class when expanded.

j_call: TRBJ1-2
cdr3_length: 15
v_call: TRBV7-9
d_call: NA
clone_size: NA
cdr3_aa: CASTWTGTGNYGYTF
cdr3_nt: TGTGCCAGCACATGGACTGGGACGGGGAACTATGGCTACACCTTC

j_call: TRBJ2-2
cdr3_length: 13
v_call: TRBV2
d_call: NA
clone_size: NA
cdr3_aa: CASKKEWAGELFF
cdr3_nt: TGTGCCAGCAAGAAGGAGTGGGCCGGGGAGCTGTTTTTT

j_call: TRBJ2-6
cdr3_length: 18
v_call: TRBV4-1
d_call: NA
clone_size: few
cdr3_aa: CASSIRPGAFSGANVLTF
cdr3_nt: TGCGCCAGCAGCATTCGTCCGGGGGCCTTCTCTGGGGCCAACGTCCTGACTTTC

j_call: TRBJ2-2
cdr3_length: 15
v_call: TRBV7-3
d_call: NA
clone_size: few
cdr3_aa: CASSLSGGAAGELFF
cdr3_nt: TGTGCCAGCAGCTTAAGCGGGGGCGCCGCCGGGGAGCTGTTTTTT

j_call: TRBJ1-2
cdr3_length: 15
v_call: TRBV7-2
d_call: NA
clone_size: NA
cdr3_aa: CASSLDSQGWNGYTF
cdr3_nt: TGTGCCAGCAGCTTAGACTCACAGGGTTGGAATGGCTACACCTTC

j_call: TRBJ1-3
cdr3_length: 13
v_call: TRBV11-2
d_call: NA
clone_size: few
cdr3_aa: CASSLPGPNTIYF
cdr3_nt: TGTGCCAGCAGCTTACCAGGGCCAAACACCATATATTTT

j_call: TRBJ1-2
cdr3_length: 14
v_call: TRBV7-2
d_call: NA
clone_size: few
cdr3_aa: CASSEAGTRSGYTF
cdr3_nt: TGTGCCAGCAGCGAGGCCGGGACAAGGAGTGGCTACACCTTC

j_call: TRBJ1-1
cdr3_length: 11
v_call: TRBV19
d_call: TRBD1
clone_size: few
cdr3_aa: CAQGASTEAFF
cdr3_nt: TGTGCCCAGGGGGCGTCCACTGAAGCTTTCTTT

j_call: TRBJ1-6
cdr3_length: 13
v_call: TRBV12-3/TRBV12-4
d_call: NA
clone_size: NA
cdr3_aa: CASSSGADSPLHF
cdr3_nt: TGTGCCAGCAGTTCCGGGGCTGATTCACCCCTCCACTTT

j_call: TRBJ2-3
cdr3_length: 13
v_call: TRBV7-2
d_call: NA
clone_size: few
cdr3_aa: CASSLEGEGREYF
cdr3_nt: TGTGCCAGCAGCTTAGAGGGGGAGGGAAGGGAGTATTTT

j_call: TRBJ2-3
cdr3_length: 16
v_call: TRBV5-1
d_call: NA
clone_size: few
cdr3_aa: CASSLRGPGVPDTQYF
cdr3_nt: TGCGCCAGCAGCCTCCGGGGGCCCGGGGTGCCAGATACGCAGTATTTT

j_call: TRBJ1-1
cdr3_length: 14
v_call: TRBV28
d_call: TRBD1
clone_size: few
cdr3_aa: CASRAWTGDTEAFF
cdr3_nt: TGTGCCAGCAGGGCCTGGACAGGGGACACTGAAGCTTTCTTT

j_call: TRBJ1-1
cdr3_length: 13
v_call: TRBV10-3
d_call: TRBD1
clone_size: NA
cdr3_aa: CAISEGQGTEAFF
cdr3_nt: TGTGCCATCAGTGAAGGACAGGGGACTGAAGCTTTCTTT

j_call: TRBJ2-2
cdr3_length: 15
v_call: TRBV11-2
d_call: NA
clone_size: NA
cdr3_aa: CASSLGQMNTGELFF
cdr3_nt: TGTGCCAGCAGCTTGGGACAAATGAACACCGGGGAGCTGTTTTTT

j_call: TRBJ2-3
cdr3_length: 17
v_call: TRBV5-1
d_call: TRBD2
clone_size: few
cdr3_aa: CASSLAPLAGGTNTQYF
cdr3_nt: TGCGCCAGCAGCTTGGCCCCACTAGCGGGGGGCACGAATACGCAGTATTTT

j_call: TRBJ1-3
cdr3_length: 15
v_call: TRBV7-2
d_call: NA
clone_size: many
cdr3_aa: CASSLARISGNTIYF
cdr3_nt: TGTGCCAGCAGCTTAGCGAGGATCTCTGGAAACACCATATATTTT

j_call: TRBJ1-5
cdr3_length: 15
v_call: TRBV28
d_call: NA
clone_size: NA
cdr3_aa: CASIERPGNNQPQHF
cdr3_nt: TGTGCCAGCATCGAACGTCCAGGGAACAATCAGCCCCAGCATTTT

j_call: TRBJ2-7
cdr3_length: 16
v_call: TRBV4-3
d_call: NA
clone_size: NA
cdr3_aa: CASSQQGGGRRYEQYF
cdr3_nt: TGCGCCAGCAGCCAACAGGGGGGGGGAAGACGTTACGAGCAGTACTTC

j_call: TRBJ1-1
cdr3_length: 12
v_call: TRBV2
d_call: NA
clone_size: NA
cdr3_aa: CASYLSVRGAFF
cdr3_nt: TGTGCCAGCTATCTTTCGGTCAGGGGAGCTTTCTTT

j_call: TRBJ1-4
cdr3_length: 16
v_call: TRBV20-1
d_call: NA
clone_size: NA
cdr3_aa: CSARDLSSTSPWELFF
cdr3_nt: TGCAGTGCTAGAGATCTGTCTTCCACCTCGCCGTGGGAACTGTTTTTT

j_call: TRBJ2-1
cdr3_length: 19
v_call: TRBV11-2
d_call: NA
clone_size: NA
cdr3_aa: CASSSPQGRSISSYNEQFF
cdr3_nt: TGTGCCAGCAGTTCCCCGCAGGGGCGTTCCATAAGCTCCTACAATGAGCAGTTCTTC

j_call: TRBJ1-1
cdr3_length: 12
v_call: TRBV29-1
d_call: TRBD1
clone_size: few
cdr3_aa: CSVEGTGGLAFF
cdr3_nt: TGCAGCGTTGAGGGGACAGGGGGCTTAGCTTTCTTT

j_call: TRBJ2-1
cdr3_length: 13
v_call: TRBV29-1
d_call: NA
clone_size: few
cdr3_aa: CSGGRGPANEQFF
cdr3_nt: TGCAGTGGGGGGCGGGGGCCAGCCAATGAGCAGTTCTTC

j_call: TRBJ1-2
cdr3_length: 13
v_call: TRBV6-5
d_call: NA
clone_size: once
cdr3_aa: CASSYAGSYGYTF
cdr3_nt: TGTGCCAGCAGTTACGCAGGGAGCTATGGCTACACCTTC

j_call: TRBJ1-1
cdr3_length: 16
v_call: TRBV18
d_call: NA
clone_size: NA
cdr3_aa: CASSPGQPNIATEAFF
cdr3_nt: TGTGCCAGCTCCCCAGGACAGCCGAATATCGCGACTGAAGCTTTCTTT

j_call: TRBJ1-6
cdr3_length: 14
v_call: TRBV20-1
d_call: TRBD1
clone_size: few
cdr3_aa: CSATTGQLNSPLHF
cdr3_nt: TGCAGTGCTACTACGGGACAGCTTAATTCACCCCTCCACTTT

j_call: TRBJ1-1
cdr3_length: 14
v_call: TRBV18
d_call: TRBD1
clone_size: few
cdr3_aa: CATGQGAEFTEAFF
cdr3_nt: TGTGCGACGGGACAGGGGGCGGAATTTACTGAAGCTTTCTTT

j_call: TRBJ1-2
cdr3_length: 14
v_call: TRBV21-1
d_call: NA
clone_size: NA
cdr3_aa: CASSGGQGAFGYTF
cdr3_nt: TGTGCCAGCAGCGGCGGACAGGGGGCGTTTGGCTACACCTTC

j_call: TRBJ1-1
cdr3_length: 14
v_call: TRBV12-3/TRBV12-4
d_call: TRBD1
clone_size: NA
cdr3_aa: CASRLTGAATEAFF
cdr3_nt: TGTGCCAGCAGACTCACAGGGGCGGCGACTGAAGCTTTCTTT

j_call: TRBJ2-1
cdr3_length: 16
v_call: TRBV6-2/TRBV6-3
d_call: NA
clone_size: few
cdr3_aa: CASSTYQGSSYNEQFF
cdr3_nt: TGTGCCAGCAGCACATACCAGGGAAGCTCCTACAATGAGCAGTTCTTC

j_call: TRBJ2-1
cdr3_length: 13
v_call: TRBV6-6
d_call: NA
clone_size: NA
cdr3_aa: CASRDNSYNEQFF
cdr3_nt: TGTGCCAGCAGGGACAACTCCTACAATGAGCAGTTCTTC

j_call: TRBJ1-1
cdr3_length: 13
v_call: TRBV6-1
d_call: NA
clone_size: many
cdr3_aa: CATLGPGGTEAFF
cdr3_nt: TGTGCCACCCTCGGGCCCGGGGGCACTGAAGCTTTCTTT

j_call: TRBJ2-3
cdr3_length: 15
v_call: TRBV7-6
d_call: NA
clone_size: few
cdr3_aa: CASSHYPGGTDTQYF
cdr3_nt: TGTGCCAGCAGCCATTACCCGGGAGGCACAGATACGCAGTATTTT

j_call: TRBJ2-5
cdr3_length: 13
v_call: TRBV12-5
d_call: TRBD1
clone_size: NA
cdr3_aa: CASGPTGGETQYF
cdr3_nt: TGTGCTAGTGGACCTACAGGGGGAGAGACCCAGTACTTC

j_call: TRBJ1-5
cdr3_length: 17
v_call: TRBV27
d_call: TRBD1
clone_size: few
cdr3_aa: CASGPSGGGRSNQPQHF
cdr3_nt: TGTGCCAGCGGTCCCTCAGGGGGAGGTCGGAGCAATCAGCCCCAGCATTTT

j_call: TRBJ2-3
cdr3_length: 15
v_call: TRBV4-1
d_call: NA
clone_size: NA
cdr3_aa: CASSQDRGFPLTQYF
cdr3_nt: TGCGCCAGCAGCCAAGATCGAGGGTTCCCCCTCACGCAGTATTTT

j_call: TRBJ2-2
cdr3_length: 13
v_call: TRBV10-1
d_call: NA
clone_size: many
cdr3_aa: CASSEVNTGELFF
cdr3_nt: TGCGCCAGCAGTGAAGTGAACACCGGGGAGCTGTTTTTT

j_call: TRBJ1-4
cdr3_length: 14
v_call: TRBV2
d_call: NA
clone_size: few
cdr3_aa: CASSVSDIKGKLFF
cdr3_nt: TGTGCCAGCAGTGTGTCAGACATCAAGGGAAAACTGTTTTTT

j_call: TRBJ1-4
cdr3_length: 15
v_call: TRBV11-2
d_call: NA
clone_size: NA
cdr3_aa: CASSFGDSTNEKLFF
cdr3_nt: TGTGCCAGCAGCTTCGGGGATTCAACTAATGAAAAACTGTTTTTT

j_call: TRBJ2-1
cdr3_length: 11
v_call: TRBV7-9
d_call: NA
clone_size: few
cdr3_aa: CASSTGRDKFF
cdr3_nt: TGTGCCAGCAGCACGGGACGGGATAAGTTCTTC

j_call: TRBJ2-1
cdr3_length: 15
v_call: TRBV7-2
d_call: TRBD2
clone_size: NA
cdr3_aa: CASSLVAGENNEQFF
cdr3_nt: TGTGCCAGCAGCTTAGTAGCGGGGGAAAACAATGAGCAGTTCTTC

j_call: TRBJ2-5
cdr3_length: 13
v_call: TRBV29-1
d_call: NA
clone_size: few
cdr3_aa: CSVDWGARETQYF
cdr3_nt: TGCAGCGTGGATTGGGGGGCGCGGGAGACCCAGTACTTC

j_call: TRBJ2-3
cdr3_length: 13
v_call: TRBV6-6
d_call: NA
clone_size: NA
cdr3_aa: CASSHRESDTQYF
cdr3_nt: TGTGCCAGCAGTCACCGGGAGTCAGATACGCAGTATTTT

j_call: TRBJ2-4
cdr3_length: 16
v_call: TRBV15
d_call: TRBD1
clone_size: many
cdr3_aa: CATSRDAGTGGNIQYF
cdr3_nt: TGTGCCACCAGCAGAGATGCAGGGACAGGGGGCAACATTCAGTACTTC

j_call: TRBJ2-1
cdr3_length: 15
v_call: TRBV15
d_call: NA
clone_size: NA
cdr3_aa: CATSRDTGENNEQFF
cdr3_nt: TGTGCCACCAGCAGAGATACGGGGGAGAACAATGAGCAGTTCTTC

j_call: TRBJ1-3
cdr3_length: 12
v_call: TRBV12-3/TRBV12-4
d_call: TRBD1
clone_size: NA
cdr3_aa: CAGQGAGNTIYF
cdr3_nt: TGTGCCGGCCAGGGGGCAGGAAACACCATATATTTT

j_call: TRBJ2-1
cdr3_length: 16
v_call: TRBV5-1
d_call: NA
clone_size: NA
cdr3_aa: CASSLQGSGRWDEQFF
cdr3_nt: TGCGCCAGCAGCTTACAGGGATCGGGACGTTGGGATGAGCAGTTCTTC

j_call: TRBJ2-1
cdr3_length: 17
v_call: TRBV20-1
d_call: TRBD2
clone_size: many
cdr3_aa: CSARDYELAGAPSEQFF
cdr3_nt: TGCAGTGCTAGAGATTATGAACTAGCGGGGGCCCCGTCTGAGCAGTTCTTC

j_call: TRBJ2-5
cdr3_length: 15
v_call: TRBV5-1
d_call: NA
clone_size: NA
cdr3_aa: CASSLFGQGMETQYF
cdr3_nt: TGCGCCAGCAGCTTGTTTGGGCAGGGAATGGAGACCCAGTACTTC

j_call: TRBJ2-2
cdr3_length: 14
v_call: TRBV6-6
d_call: NA
clone_size: NA
cdr3_aa: CASSSPLNTGELFF
cdr3_nt: TGTGCCAGCAGTTCCCCACTAAACACCGGGGAGCTGTTTTTT